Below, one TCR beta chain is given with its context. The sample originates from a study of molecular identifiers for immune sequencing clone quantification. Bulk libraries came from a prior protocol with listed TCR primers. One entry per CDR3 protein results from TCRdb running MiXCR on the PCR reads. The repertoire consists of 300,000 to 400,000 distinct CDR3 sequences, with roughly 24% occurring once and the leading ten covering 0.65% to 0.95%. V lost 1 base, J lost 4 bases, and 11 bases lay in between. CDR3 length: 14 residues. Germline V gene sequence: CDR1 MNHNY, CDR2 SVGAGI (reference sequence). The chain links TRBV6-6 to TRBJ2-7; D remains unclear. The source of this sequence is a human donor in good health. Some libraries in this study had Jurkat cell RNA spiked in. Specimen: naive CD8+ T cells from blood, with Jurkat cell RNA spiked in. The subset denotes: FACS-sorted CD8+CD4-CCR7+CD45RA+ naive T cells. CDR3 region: CASSYFPSSYEQYF. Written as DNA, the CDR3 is TGTGCCAGCAGTTACTTTCCTAGTTCGTACGAGCAGTACTTC.